The 3 T cell receptor beta chains below all came from one sample that was sequenced in a study of blood T cell repertoires in COVID-19. Using immunoSEQ multiplex PCR, the repertoire was profiled, and TCRdb retains in-frame clones only, with some absent. In the table there are 150,000 or so clones, about 88% of which are singletons. Sequencing was done on a sample of peripheral blood. All receptors come from a woman older than 75 with acute or convalescent COVID-19.

The rearrangement uses TRBV7-2 and TRBJ2-1; 8 bases are shared with TRBD2. Trimming removed 0 bases from V and 12 bases from J; junction bases left unmatched: 13. Germline CDR1 SGHTA, CDR2 FQGNSA. This CDR3 has 16 amino acids. DNA of the CDR3: TGTGCCAGCAGCTTAGCGGGTAGCGGGACCATAATTGGGCAGTTCTTC. It encodes CASSLAGSGTIIGQFF.

CDR3 amino acids: CASSFRGQTQYF. CDR3 bases: TGTGCCAGCAGTTTTAGGGGCCAAACCCAGTACTTC. V usage is TRBV28 and J usage is TRBJ2-5, with a possible D match to TRBD1 (5 bases). The germline gives CDR1 MDHEN, CDR2 SYDVKM. Trimming shortened V by 3 bases and J by 8 bases, and 10 bases separated the two germline ends. CDR3 length equals 12 residues.

This chain uses TRBV6-5 with TRBJ1-5; 7 bases map to TRBD1. The length of the CDR3 is 14 residues. With V trimmed by 4 bases and J by 3 bases, 3 bases remained unmatched. The V gene's germline CDR1 is MNHEY and CDR2 SVGAGI. This CDR3 is CASSWDSPNQPQHF. CDR3 sequence (DNA): TGTGCCAGCAGTTGGGACAGCCCCAATCAGCCCCAGCATTTT.